Listed below are T cell receptor beta chains from one sample, sequenced in a study of blood T cell repertoires in COVID-19. Libraries were prepared by immunoSEQ multiplex PCR; TCRdb keeps only in-frame clonotypes and omits some of them. The sample has 75,000 to 95,000 clones, 90% seen once; the top ten hold approximately 1.6%. The material sequenced was peripheral blood. The source of these receptors is a man in his sixties with acute or convalescent COVID-19. Each CDR3 is given with its conserved first and last residue.

>TRBV29-1|TRBJ1-1
CSVPTGGAAQMNTEAFF
>TRBV28|TRBJ2-1
CASRDGGVRNEQFF
>TRBV27|TRBJ2-1
CASSSIRDYSDNEQFF
>TRBV7-9|TRBJ1-2
CASSPREGYGYTF
>TRBV28|TRBJ2-1
CASSSATRPPYNEQFF
>TRBV9|TRBJ2-3
CASLGQGSTDTQYF
>TRBV28|TRBJ1-1
CASSLRVATEAFF
>TRBV19|TRBJ2-5
CASSIVSGGQETQYF
>TRBV10-3|TRBJ2-7
CAVQDSSYEQYF
>TRBV2|TRBJ2-3
CASTLAGIRTDTQYF
>TRBV3-1/TRBV3-2|TRBJ2-7
CASSQGGRAAYEQYF
>TRBV11-2|TRBJ2-1
CASSQPGHLFKPFF
>TRBV7-3|TRBJ2-3
CASSPLLDRGGTDTQYF
>TRBV9|TRBJ2-7
CASSVPNHSPYEQYF
>TRBV21-1|TRBJ2-6
CASRQGLSSGANVLTF
>TRBV7-8|TRBJ2-7
CASSAQAGNIYEQYF
>TRBV10-3|TRBJ1-6
CAAQGSYNSPLHF
>TRBV7-9|TRBJ2-5
CASSYGLDTRTQYF
>TRBV21-1|TRBJ1-4
CASSKAGLDRGINEKLFF
>TRBV6-5|TRBJ2-7
CASSYRGIEQYF
>TRBV6-5|TRBJ2-3
CASRGSTDTQYF
>TRBV4-3|TRBJ2-7
CASSPGTSGGHYEQYF
>TRBV5-1|TRBJ2-3
CASSLTGTSTDTQYF
>TRBV6-6|TRBJ2-7
CASSSAGPGYEQYF
>TRBV28|TRBJ1-5
CASSSPGGYSNQPQHF
>TRBV4-1|TRBJ2-1
CASSQVEPWTSGDNEQFF
>TRBV29-1|TRBJ2-7
CSVTRDRGYEQYF
>TRBV28|TRBJ2-2
CASSFSGRGQRPGELFF
>TRBV9|TRBJ2-5
CASAPGQGGGFQETQYF
>TRBV30|TRBJ2-2
CAWRTGSLNTGELFF
>TRBV5-5|TRBJ1-1
CASSSTLISAFF
>TRBV28|TRBJ1-5
CASSFSSGNSNQPQHF
>TRBV29-1|TRBJ2-2
CSVFTPAAEDTGELFF
>TRBV10-3|TRBJ1-2
CAISGTGQANYGYTF
>TRBV7-3|TRBJ2-7
CASSSLAGEEQYF
>TRBV14|TRBJ1-2
CASSPPGAGDFYGYTF
>TRBV2|TRBJ1-4
CASSGLRSSEKLFF
>TRBV7-8|TRBJ2-1
CASSLFLVGGGNEQFF
>TRBV6-6|TRBJ2-4
CASLEKPAKNIQYF
>TRBV11-2|TRBJ2-1
CASSFLRGTGEEQFF
>TRBV24-1|TRBJ1-5
CATSDIQPWHF